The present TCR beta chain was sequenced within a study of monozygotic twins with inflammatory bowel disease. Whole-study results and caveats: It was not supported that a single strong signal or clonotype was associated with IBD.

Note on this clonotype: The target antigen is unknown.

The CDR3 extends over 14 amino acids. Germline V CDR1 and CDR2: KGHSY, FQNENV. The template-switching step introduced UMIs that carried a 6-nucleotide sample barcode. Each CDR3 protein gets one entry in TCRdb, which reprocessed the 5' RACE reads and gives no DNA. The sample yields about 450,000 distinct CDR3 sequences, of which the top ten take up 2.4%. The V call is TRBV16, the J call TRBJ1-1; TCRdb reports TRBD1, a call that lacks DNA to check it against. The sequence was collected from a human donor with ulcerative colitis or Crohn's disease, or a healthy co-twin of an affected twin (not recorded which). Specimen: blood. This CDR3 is CASSQYQPTVDVFF.